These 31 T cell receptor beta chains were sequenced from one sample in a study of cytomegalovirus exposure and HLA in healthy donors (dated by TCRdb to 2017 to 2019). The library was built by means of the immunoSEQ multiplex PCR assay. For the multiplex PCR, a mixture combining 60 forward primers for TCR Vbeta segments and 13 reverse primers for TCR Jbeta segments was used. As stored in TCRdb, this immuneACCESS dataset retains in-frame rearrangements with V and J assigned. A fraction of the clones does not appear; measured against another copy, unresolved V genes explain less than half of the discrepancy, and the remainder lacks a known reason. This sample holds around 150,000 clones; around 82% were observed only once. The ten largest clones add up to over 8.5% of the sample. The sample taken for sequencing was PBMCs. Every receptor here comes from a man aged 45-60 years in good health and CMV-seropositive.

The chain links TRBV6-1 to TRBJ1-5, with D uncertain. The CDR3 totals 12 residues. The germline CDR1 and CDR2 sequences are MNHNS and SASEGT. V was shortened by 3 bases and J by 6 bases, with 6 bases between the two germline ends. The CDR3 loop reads CASSDEAQPQHF. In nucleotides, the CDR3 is TGTGCCAGCAGTGATGAGGCTCAGCCCCAGCATTTT.

The CDR3 DNA reads as TGCGCCAGCAGCTTGGAGGGGTATAGAGTCTACGAGCAGTACTTC. This encodes CASSLEGYRVYEQYF. V is TRBV5-1 and J is TRBJ2-7; maybe TRBD1 (5 bases). Deletions cut 0 bases from V and 3 bases from J, with 13 bases between. The CDR3 spans 15 residues. CDR1 and CDR2 (germline): SGHRS, YFSETQ.

The chain's CDR3 is CASSLGPGQGLPYGYTF. The CDR3 DNA sequence: TGTGCCAGCAGCTTGGGGCCGGGACAGGGACTTCCCTATGGCTACACCTTC. The V and J genes are TRBV7-2 and TRBJ1-2; 9 nucleotides match TRBD1. CDR1 SGHTA and CDR2 FQGNSA come from the germline V gene. The CDR3 has 17 residues. Trimming at V came to 3 bases and at J to 4 bases, leaving 12 bases not matched to a gene.

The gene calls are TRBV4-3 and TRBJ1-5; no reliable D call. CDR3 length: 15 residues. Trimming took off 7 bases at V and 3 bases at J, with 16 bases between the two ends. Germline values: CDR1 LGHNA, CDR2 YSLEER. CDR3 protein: CASTPEVQHNQPQHF. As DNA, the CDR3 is TGCGCCAGCACCCCGGAGGTACAGCACAATCAGCCCCAGCATTTT.

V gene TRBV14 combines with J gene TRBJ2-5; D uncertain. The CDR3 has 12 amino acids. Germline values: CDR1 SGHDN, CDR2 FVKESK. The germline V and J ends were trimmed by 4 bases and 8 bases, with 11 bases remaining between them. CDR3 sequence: CASSPHPSTQYF. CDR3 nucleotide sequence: TGTGCCAGCAGCCCACACCCCTCCACCCAGTACTTC.

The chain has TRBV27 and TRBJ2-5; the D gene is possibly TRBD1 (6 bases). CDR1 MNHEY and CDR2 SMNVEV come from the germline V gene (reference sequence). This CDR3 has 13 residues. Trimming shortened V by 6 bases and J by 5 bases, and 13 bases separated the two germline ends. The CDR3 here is CASSRGPGETQYF. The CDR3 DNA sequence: TGTGCCAGCAGCAGGGGCCCTGGGGAGACCCAGTACTTC.

The CDR3 reads CAWSPLNRALGTEAFF. DNA for the CDR3: TGTGCCTGGAGTCCTCTAAACAGGGCCTTGGGCACTGAAGCTTTCTTT. V usage is TRBV30 and J usage is TRBJ1-1; tentatively, D is TRBD1 (6 bases). Germline V gene lookup returns CDR1 GTSNPN and CDR2 SVGIG (reference sequence). V was shortened by 2 bases and J by 4 bases, with 20 bases between the two germline ends. This CDR3 comprises 16 residues.

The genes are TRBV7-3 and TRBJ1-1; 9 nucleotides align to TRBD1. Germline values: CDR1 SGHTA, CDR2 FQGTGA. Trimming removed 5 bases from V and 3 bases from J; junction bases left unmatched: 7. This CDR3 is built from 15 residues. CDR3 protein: CASSPRQGGDTEAFF. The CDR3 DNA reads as TGTGCCAGCAGCCCTCGACAGGGGGGGGACACTGAAGCTTTCTTT.

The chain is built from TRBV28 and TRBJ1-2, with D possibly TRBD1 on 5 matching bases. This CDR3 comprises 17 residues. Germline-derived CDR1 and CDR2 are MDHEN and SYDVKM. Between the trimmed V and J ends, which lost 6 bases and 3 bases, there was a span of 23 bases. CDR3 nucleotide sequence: TGTGCCAGCAGCAATAGACCCCCCCAGGACATTTACTATGGCTACACCTTC. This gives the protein CASSNRPPQDIYYGYTF.

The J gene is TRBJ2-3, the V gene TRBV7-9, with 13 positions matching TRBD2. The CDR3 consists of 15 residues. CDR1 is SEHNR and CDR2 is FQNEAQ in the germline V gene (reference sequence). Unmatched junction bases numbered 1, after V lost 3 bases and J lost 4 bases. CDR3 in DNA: TGTGCCAGCAGCTTCGGACTAGCGGGGGCAGATACGCAGTATTTT. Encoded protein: CASSFGLAGADTQYF.

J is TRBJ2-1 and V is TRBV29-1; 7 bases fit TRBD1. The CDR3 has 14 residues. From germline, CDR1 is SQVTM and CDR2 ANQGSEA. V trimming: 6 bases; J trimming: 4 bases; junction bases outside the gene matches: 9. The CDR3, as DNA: TGCAGCGTCGCCGGGACAGTAGATTACAATGAGCAGTTCTTC. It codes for CSVAGTVDYNEQFF.

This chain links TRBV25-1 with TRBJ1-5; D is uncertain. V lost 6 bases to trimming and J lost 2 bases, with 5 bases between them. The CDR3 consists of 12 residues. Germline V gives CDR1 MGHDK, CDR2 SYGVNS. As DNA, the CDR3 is TGTGCCAGCAGCCGGGGCAATCAGCCCCAGCATTTT. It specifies CASSRGNQPQHF.

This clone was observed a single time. The CDR3 loop is CASSQDPGGGAVHEQFF. The CDR3 DNA reads TGCGCCAGCAGCCAAGACCCCGGCGGGGGGGCGGTCCATGAGCAGTTCTTC. This chain connects TRBV4-3 to TRBJ2-1; 9 bases line up with TRBD2. This CDR3 contains 17 residues. Trimming cost V 0 bases and J 8 bases; bases outside gene matches: 11. CDR1 is LGHNA and CDR2 is YSLEER in the germline V gene.

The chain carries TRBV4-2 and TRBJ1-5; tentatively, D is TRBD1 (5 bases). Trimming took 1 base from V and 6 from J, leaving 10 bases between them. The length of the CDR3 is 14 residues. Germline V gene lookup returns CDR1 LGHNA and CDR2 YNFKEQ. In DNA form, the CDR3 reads TGTGCCAGCAGCCAAGGACAGATCGGTCAGCCCCAGCATTTT. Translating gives CASSQGQIGQPQHF.

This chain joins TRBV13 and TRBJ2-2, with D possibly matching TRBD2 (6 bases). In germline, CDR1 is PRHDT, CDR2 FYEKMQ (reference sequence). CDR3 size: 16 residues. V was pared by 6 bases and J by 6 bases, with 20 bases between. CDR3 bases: TGTGCCAGCAGGTTCGGGTTTAGCGGAAGTGCCGGGGAGCTGTTTTTT. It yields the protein CASRFGFSGSAGELFF.

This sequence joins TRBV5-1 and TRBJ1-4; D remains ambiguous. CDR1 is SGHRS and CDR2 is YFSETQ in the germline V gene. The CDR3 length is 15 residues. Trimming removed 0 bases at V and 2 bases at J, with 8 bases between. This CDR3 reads CASSLGAPTNEKLFF. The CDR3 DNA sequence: TGCGCCAGCAGCTTGGGGGCCCCGACTAATGAAAAACTGTTTTTT.

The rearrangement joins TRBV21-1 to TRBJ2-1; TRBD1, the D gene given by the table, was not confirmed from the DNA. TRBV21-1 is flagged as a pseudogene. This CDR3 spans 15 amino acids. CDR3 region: CASSKKGQGRVEQFF. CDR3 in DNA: TGTGCCAGCAGCAAAAAGGGACAGGGTCGGGTTGAGCAGTTCTTC.

CDR3 sequence (DNA): TGTGCCAGCTCACCGTTGACAGGGGTTAACTATGGCTACACCTTC. Translating it yields CASSPLTGVNYGYTF. The chain recombines TRBV18 with TRBJ1-2, with 8 positions matching TRBD1. J gave up 1 base and V 3 bases, and 4 bases lay outside the gene matches. Germline lookup yields CDR1 KGHSH and CDR2 LQKENI. The CDR3 runs 15 residues.

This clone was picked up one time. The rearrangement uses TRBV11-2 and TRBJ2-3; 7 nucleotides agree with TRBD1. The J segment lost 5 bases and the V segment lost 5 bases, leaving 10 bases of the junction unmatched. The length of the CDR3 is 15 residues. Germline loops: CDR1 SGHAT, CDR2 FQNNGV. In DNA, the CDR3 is TGTGCCAGCAGCCGAGGGGGCCGTTGGGAAGATACGCAGTATTTT. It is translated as CASSRGGRWEDTQYF.

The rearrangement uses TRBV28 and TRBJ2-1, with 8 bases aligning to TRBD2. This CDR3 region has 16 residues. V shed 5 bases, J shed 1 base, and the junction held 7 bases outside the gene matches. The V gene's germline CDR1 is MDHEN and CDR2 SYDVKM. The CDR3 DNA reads TGTGCCAGCAGTGGGCCCGGCGGGAGGTCCTACAATGAGCAGTTCTTC. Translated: CASSGPGGRSYNEQFF.

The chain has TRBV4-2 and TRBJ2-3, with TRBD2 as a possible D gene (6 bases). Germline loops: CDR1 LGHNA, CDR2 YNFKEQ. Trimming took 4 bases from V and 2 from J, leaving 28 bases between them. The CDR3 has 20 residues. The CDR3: CASSRPTLGALAETTDTQYF. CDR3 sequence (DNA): TGTGCCAGCAGCCGCCCAACCCTCGGGGCACTAGCCGAGACCACAGATACGCAGTATTTT.

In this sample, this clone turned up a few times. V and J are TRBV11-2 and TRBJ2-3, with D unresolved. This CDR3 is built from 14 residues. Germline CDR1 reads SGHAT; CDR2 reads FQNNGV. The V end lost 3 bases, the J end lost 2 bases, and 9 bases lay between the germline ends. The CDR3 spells CASSLFQVTDTQYF. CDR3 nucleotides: TGTGCCAGCAGCTTGTTTCAGGTCACAGATACGCAGTATTTT.

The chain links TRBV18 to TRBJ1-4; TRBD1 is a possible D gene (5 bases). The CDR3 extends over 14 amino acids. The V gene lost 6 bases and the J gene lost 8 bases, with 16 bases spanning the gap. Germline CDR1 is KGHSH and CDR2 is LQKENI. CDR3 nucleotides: TGTGCCAGCTCCTTTGACAGAGTAAAGGAAAAACTGTTTTTT. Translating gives CASSFDRVKEKLFF. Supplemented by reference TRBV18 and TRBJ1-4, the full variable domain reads NAGVMQNPRHLVRRRGQEARLRCSPMKGHSHVYWYRQLPEEGLKFMVYLQKENIIDESGMPKERFSAEFPKEGPSILRIQQVVRGDSAAYFCASSFDRVKEKLFFGSGTQLSVL.

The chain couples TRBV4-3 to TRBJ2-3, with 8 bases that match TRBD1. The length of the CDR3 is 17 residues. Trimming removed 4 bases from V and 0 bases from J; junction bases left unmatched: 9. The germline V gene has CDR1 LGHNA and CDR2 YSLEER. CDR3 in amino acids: CASSRAGTGYSTDTQYF. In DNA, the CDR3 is TGCGCCAGCAGCCGGGCCGGGACAGGATATAGCACAGATACGCAGTATTTT.

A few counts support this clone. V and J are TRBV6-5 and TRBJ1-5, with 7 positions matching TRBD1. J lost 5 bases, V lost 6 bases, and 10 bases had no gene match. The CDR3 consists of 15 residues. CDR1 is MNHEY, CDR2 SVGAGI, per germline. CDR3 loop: CASSYPRDSHQPQHF. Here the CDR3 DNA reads TGTGCCAGCAGCTATCCCCGGGACAGTCATCAGCCCCAGCATTTT.

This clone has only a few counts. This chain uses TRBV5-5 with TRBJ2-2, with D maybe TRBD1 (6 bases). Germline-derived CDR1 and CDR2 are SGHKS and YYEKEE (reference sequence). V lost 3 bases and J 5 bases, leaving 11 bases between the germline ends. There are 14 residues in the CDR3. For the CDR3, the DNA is TGTGCCAGCAGCTCCAAGACAGGTACCGGGGAGCTGTTTTTT. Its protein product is CASSSKTGTGELFF.

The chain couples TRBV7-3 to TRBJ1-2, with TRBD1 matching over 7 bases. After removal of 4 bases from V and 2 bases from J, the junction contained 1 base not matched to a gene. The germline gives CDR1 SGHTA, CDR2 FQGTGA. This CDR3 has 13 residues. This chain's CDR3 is CASSSQGNYGYTF. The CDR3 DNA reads TGTGCCAGCAGCTCACAGGGGAACTATGGCTACACCTTC.

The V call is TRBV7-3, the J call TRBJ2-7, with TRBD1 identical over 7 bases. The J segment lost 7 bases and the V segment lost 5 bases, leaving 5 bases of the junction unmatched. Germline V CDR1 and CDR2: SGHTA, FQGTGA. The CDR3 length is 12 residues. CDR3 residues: CASSQTGVEQYF. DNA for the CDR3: TGTGCCAGCAGCCAAACAGGGGTAGAGCAGTACTTC.

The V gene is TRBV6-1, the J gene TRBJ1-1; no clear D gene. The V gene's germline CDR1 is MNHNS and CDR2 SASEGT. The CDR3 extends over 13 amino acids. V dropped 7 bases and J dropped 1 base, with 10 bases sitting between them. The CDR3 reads CASTLGRNTEAFF. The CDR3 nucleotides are TGTGCCAGCACCCTAGGGAGGAACACTGAAGCTTTCTTT.

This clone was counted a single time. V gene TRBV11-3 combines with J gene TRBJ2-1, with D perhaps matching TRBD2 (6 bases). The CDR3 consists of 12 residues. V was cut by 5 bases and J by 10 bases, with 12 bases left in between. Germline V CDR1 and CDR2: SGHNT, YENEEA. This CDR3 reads CASSDGTLEQFF. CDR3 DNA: TGTGCCAGCAGCGACGGGACTCTCGAGCAGTTCTTC.

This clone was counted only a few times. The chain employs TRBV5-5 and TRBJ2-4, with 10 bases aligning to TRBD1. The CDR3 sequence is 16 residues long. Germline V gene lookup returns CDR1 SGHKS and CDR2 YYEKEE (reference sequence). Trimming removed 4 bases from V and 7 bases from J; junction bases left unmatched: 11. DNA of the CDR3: TGTGCCAGCAGCAAACTAGACAGGGGGCGAGAGAACATTCAGTACTTC. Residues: CASSKLDRGRENIQYF. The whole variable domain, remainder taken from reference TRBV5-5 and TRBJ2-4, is DAGVTQSPTHLIKTRGQQVTLRCSPISGHKSVSWYQQVLGQGPQFIFQYYEKEERGRGNFPDRFSARQFPNYSSELNVNALLLGDSALYLCASSKLDRGRENIQYFGAGTRLSVL.